The 25 T cell receptor beta chains presented below share a single source sample, sequenced in a study of T cells expressing NK-cell markers. Following a re-call of the 5' RACE reads, TCRdb has one entry per CDR3 protein and lacks DNA. The sample totals 440,000 or so distinct CDR3 sequences. The sample was blood T cells: a sorted CD56 or NKG2C T cell subset, CD4+ or CD8+ T cells, or bulk PBMC T cells (not recorded which). These receptors were obtained from a woman aged 18-69 years in good health.

The chain is built from TRBV4-3 and TRBJ2-2; as DNA is missing, the TRBD1 call by TCRdb cannot be tested. Germline V gene data show CDR1 as LGHNA and CDR2 as YSLEER. The CDR3 is made up of 15 amino acids. The chain's CDR3 is CASSQDPAAAGELFF.

The rearrangement links TRBV29-1 to TRBJ2-1; TCRdb selects TRBD2, and the lack of DNA leaves this call unchecked. CDR3 length: 16 amino acids. The germline CDR1 and CDR2 sequences are SQVTM and ANQGSEA. CDR3 residues: CSAAISLENVSDEQFF.

The gene calls are TRBV4-3 and TRBJ2-5; the TCRdb call, TRBD2, lacks DNA for checking. CDR1 and CDR2 from the germline V gene are LGHNA and YSLEER. The CDR3 spans 18 residues. The CDR3 protein is CASSQDALIAGGGETQYF.

V is TRBV28 and J is TRBJ2-1. CDR1 is MDHEN, CDR2 SYDVKM, per germline. This CDR3 contains 12 residues. CDR3 in amino acids: CASHGAYNEQFF.

The chain uses TRBV14 and TRBJ2-4; no DNA is available, so the TRBD2 call from TCRdb remains unchecked. The CDR3 covers 17 residues. Germline V gene sequence: CDR1 SGHDN, CDR2 FVKESK. This CDR3 reads CASSPGTSGVAKNIQYF.

V and J are TRBV12-3 or TRBV12-4 and TRBJ2-3; TCRdb outputs TRBD1, but without DNA this stays unchecked. The CDR3 consists of 14 residues. CDR3: CASSAAGGDDTQYF.

The chain uses TRBV12-3 or TRBV12-4 and TRBJ2-1; TCRdb's D call, TRBD2, is unchecked because there is no DNA. The CDR3 runs to 16 residues. CDR3 sequence reads: CASSRPGLAVSNEQFF.

This chain links TRBV7-6 with TRBJ1-2; there is no DNA to check the TCRdb D call of TRBD1. The germline gives CDR1 SGHVS, CDR2 FNYEAQ. The CDR3 has 13 residues. The CDR3 sequence is CASSTQQGHGYTF.

The J gene is TRBJ2-3, the V gene TRBV24-1; TCRdb indicates TRBD1, and absent DNA this call remains unverified. The CDR3 is made up of 14 amino acids. CDR1 is KGHDR, CDR2 SFDVKD, per germline. The CDR3 loop is CATSDLKGADTQYF.

The rearrangement uses TRBV10-3 and TRBJ2-1; with no DNA, the TCRdb D assignment of TRBD2 cannot be verified. The V gene's germline CDR1 is ENHRY and CDR2 SYGVKD. The CDR3 loop spans 17 amino acids. The CDR3 is CAISPLQPGLADNEQFF.

The chain carries TRBV12-3 or TRBV12-4 and TRBJ2-2; TCRdb designates TRBD2, a call that cannot be tested without DNA. This CDR3 spans 16 amino acids. CDR3: CASSLRVARNTGELFF.

This chain's CDR3 is CASSFGPTNNNEQFF. This sequence joins TRBV5-1 and TRBJ2-1. There are 15 residues in the CDR3. Germline loops: CDR1 SGHRS, CDR2 YFSETQ. The variable domain in full, with the rest retrieved from reference TRBV5-1 and TRBJ2-1, is KAGVTQTPRYLIKTRGQQVTLSCSPISGHRSVSWYQQTPGQGLQFLFEYFSETQRNKGNFPGRFSGRQFSNSRSEMNVSTLELGDSALYLCASSFGPTNNNEQFFGPGTRLTVL.

The chain recombines TRBV29-1 with TRBJ1-1. CDR1 and CDR2 from the germline V gene are SQVTM and ANQGSEA. The CDR3 runs 11 residues. The CDR3 is CSGEENTEAFF. The variable domain in full, with the rest retrieved from reference TRBV29-1 and TRBJ1-1, is SAVISQKPSRDICQRGTSLTIQCQVDSQVTMMFWYRQQPGQSLTLIATANQGSEATYESGFVIDKFPISRPNLTFSTLTVSNMSPEDSSIYLCSGEENTEAFFGQGTRLTVV.

CDR3: CAADDRGTDTQYF. The chain combines TRBV7-9 with TRBJ2-3; TCRdb's D call of TRBD1 is untestable without DNA. The CDR3 covers 13 residues. CDR1 and CDR2 from the germline V gene are SEHNR and FQNEAQ (reference sequence).

The chain joins TRBV2 to TRBJ2-1; with no DNA, the TCRdb D assignment of TRBD1 cannot be verified. CDR3 length: 14 amino acids. Germline V gives CDR1 SNHLY, CDR2 FYNNEI. This CDR3 is CAGGTVMAGSEQFF.

The chain combines TRBV12-3 or TRBV12-4 with TRBJ1-1. The length of the CDR3 is 14 residues. The CDR3 is CASSLVLGNTEAFF.

V usage is TRBV12-3 or TRBV12-4 and J usage is TRBJ1-2; the TRBD1 assignment by TCRdb is unverifiable without DNA. The CDR3 is 15 amino acids. CDR3: CASSNYPPRGGGYTF.

This chain links TRBV27 with TRBJ2-1; the D gene TCRdb calls, TRBD1, cannot be checked with no DNA. CDR1 and CDR2 from the germline V gene are MNHEY and SMNVEV (reference sequence). CDR3 length: 16 residues. CDR3 in amino acids: CASTLSGQGAYNEQFF.

CDR3 sequence: CASSLILMTGGRYNEQFF. J is TRBJ2-1 and V is TRBV11-1; no DNA is available, so the TRBD1 call from TCRdb remains unchecked. In germline, CDR1 is SGHAT, CDR2 FQDESV (reference sequence). The CDR3 spans 18 residues. Filled out from reference TRBV11-1 and TRBJ2-1, the complete variable domain reads EAEVAQSPRYKITEKSQAVAFWCDPISGHATLYWYRQILGQGPELLVQFQDESVVDDSQLPKDRFSAERLKGVDSTLKIQPAELGDSAMYLCASSLILMTGGRYNEQFFGPGTRLTVL.

The V gene is TRBV10-3, the J gene TRBJ1-2. CDR1 and CDR2 (germline): ENHRY, SYGVKD. This CDR3 region has 13 residues. The CDR3: CAISEYANYGYTF.

The rearrangement joins TRBV29-1 to TRBJ2-1; absent DNA, TCRdb's TRBD2 call cannot be checked. This CDR3 has 16 amino acids. Per the germline V gene, CDR1 is SQVTM and CDR2 is ANQGSEA. The CDR3 region is CSVGGLAGGPLDEQFF.

J is TRBJ2-1 and V is TRBV7-2. The CDR3 spans 14 residues. Germline CDR1 reads SGHTA; CDR2 reads FQGNSA. The CDR3 here is CASSPQGSYNEQFF.

V usage is TRBV20-1 and J usage is TRBJ2-1; the TRBD2 assignment by TCRdb is unverifiable without DNA. The CDR3 covers 14 residues. In germline, CDR1 is DFQATT, CDR2 SNEGSKA (reference sequence). CDR3 sequence: CSARDSSGRDEQFF.

This chain connects TRBV6-4 to TRBJ2-2; without DNA, the TCRdb call of TRBD2 cannot be checked. CDR3 length equals 13 residues. Germline V lookup: CDR1 MRHNA, CDR2 SNTAGT. The CDR3 protein is CASSEGEAGELFF.

The V call is TRBV4-3, the J call TRBJ1-3. The CDR3 consists of 13 residues. Germline loops: CDR1 LGHNA, CDR2 YSLEER. The CDR3 reads CASSQDEGNTIYF.